This T cell receptor beta chain was profiled in a study of radiotherapy plus CTLA-4 blockade in lung cancer. About the research overall: In 18% of patients, objective responses were seen; 25% to 40% had disease control. General study results and limits: Early clone dynamics of blood T cells, plus interferon-beta, reportedly predicted response best. Blood saw expansion of tumor-derived TCR clones after radiotherapy plus ipilimumab.

The CDR3 totals 13 residues. The germline V gene encodes CDR1 SGHTA and CDR2 FQGTGA. V was cut by 2 bases and J by 7 bases, with 9 bases left in between. With respect to this clone: Its antigen is not known.

Here immunoSEQ multiplex PCR was the method, and the copy in TCRdb shows in-frame clones only, minus some. The table has over 75,000 clones, roughly four fifths seen once; the top ten hold 0.84%. The sequence was collected from a human donor with non-small cell lung cancer who had stable disease on radiotherapy plus ipilimumab. The V gene is TRBV7-3, the J gene TRBJ1-5; no clear D gene. The sequenced sample was peripheral blood, obtained from a patient treated with radiotherapy plus ipilimumab. CDR3 amino acids: CASSLWEGQPQHF. The CDR3 DNA reads as TGTGCCAGCAGCTTATGGGAAGGACAGCCCCAGCATTTT.